Shown below are 32 T cell receptor beta chains from a single sample sequenced in a study of breast tumors, draining lymph nodes, adjacent tissues. A single record per CDR3 protein comes from TCRdb applying MiXCR to the multiplex PCR reads. The table records over 200,000 distinct CDR3 sequences, approximately 30% of them present only once. Samples came from axillary lymph nodes draining the breast cancer. The sample taken for sequencing was axillary lymph node tissue. These TCRs come from a female donor with breast cancer. Some clones in this sample may be carry-over from other donors' samples.

This sequence joins TRBV11-2 and TRBJ2-1; D is tentatively TRBD1 or TRBD2 (6 bases each). Germline assignment: CDR1 SGHAT and CDR2 FQNNGV. The CDR3 is 15 residues long. V shed 5 bases and J shed 2 bases, with 13 bases lying between them. The DNA for the CDR3 is TGTGCCAGCAGCATAGGGGGGACTGCCTACAATGAGCAGTTCTTC. This translates into CASSIGGTAYNEQFF.

This clonotype was seen at least ten times. V is TRBV9 and J is TRBJ1-2; 7 bases map to TRBD1. Germline V gene lookup returns CDR1 SGDLS and CDR2 YYNGEE. V shed 3 bases and J 4 bases; nucleotides not matched to a gene: 6. The CDR3 runs 14 residues. In nucleotides, the CDR3 is TGTGCCAGCAGCGATTCCGGGACAGTCTATGGCTACACCTTC. Its translation: CASSDSGTVYGYTF.

A word on this clonotype: At one of its ends the junction is not consistent with the germline gene, which may arise from a read error. This chain uses TRBV18 with TRBJ2-6; D is ambiguous. This CDR3 contains 12 residues. Per the germline V gene, CDR1 is KGHSH and CDR2 is LQKENI. CDR3 in amino acids: CASSPSVGTEAF. The CDR3 bases are TGTGCCAGCTCACCGAGCGTCGGCACTGAAGCTTTC. Supplemented by reference TRBV18 and TRBJ2-6, the full variable domain reads NAGVMQNPRHLVRRRGQEARLRCSPMKGHSHVYWYRQLPEEGLKFMVYLQKENIIDESGMPKERFSAEFPKEGPSILRIQQVVRGDSAAYFCASSPSVGTEAFGAGSRLTVL.

This clonotype was recorded many times. This chain links TRBV13 with TRBJ2-7; 9 nucleotides line up with TRBD1. J gave up 3 bases and V 4 bases, and 7 bases lay outside the gene matches. Germline V gene sequence: CDR1 PRHDT, CDR2 FYEKMQ (reference sequence). CDR3 size: 15 residues. The CDR3 loop is CASSSPRQGVYEQYF. CDR3 coding DNA: TGTGCCAGCAGCTCCCCCAGACAGGGGGTCTACGAGCAGTACTTC. Together with reference TRBV13 and TRBJ2-7, the CDR3 gives the full variable domain: AAGVIQSPRHLIKEKRETATLKCYPIPRHDTVYWYQQGPGQDPQFLISFYEKMQSDKGSIPDRFSAQQFSDYHSELNMSSLELGDSALYFCASSSPRQGVYEQYFGPGTRLTVT.

At least ten counts were recorded for this clonotype. J is TRBJ1-4 and V is TRBV7-9; the D gene is possibly TRBD1 (5 bases). The CDR3 has 12 amino acids. The germline V gene has CDR1 SEHNR and CDR2 FQNEAQ (reference sequence). The V end lost 8 bases, the J end lost 8 bases, and 12 bases lay between the germline ends. CDR3 nucleotides: TGTGCCAGCCAGGGCAGGGAAGAAAAACTGTTTTTT. It yields the protein CASQGREEKLFF.

Remarks on this clonotype: At one of its ends the junction is not consistent with the germline gene, which may arise from a read error. The chain joins TRBV7-9 to TRBJ2-5, with 14 bases that match TRBD2. In germline, CDR1 is SEHNR, CDR2 FQNEAQ (reference sequence). CDR3 length equals 15 residues. The CDR3 DNA reads as TGTGCCAGCAGCTTTCCGGGACTAGCGGGAGAGACCCAGCACTTC. Amino acid sequence: CASSFPGLAGETQHF.

The chain is built from TRBV12-3 or TRBV12-4 and TRBJ1-1; a possible D gene is TRBD1 (5 bases). V lost 8 bases, J lost 11 bases, and 24 bases lay in between. This CDR3 has 14 amino acids. CDR3 in amino acids: CASGTSGTAISAFF. CDR3 nucleotides: TGTGCCAGCGGGACTTCCGGGACGGCTATTTCGGCTTTCTTT.

This clonotype was observed many times. The chain uses TRBV6-1 and TRBJ2-5; D is unclear. V gave up 6 bases and J gave up 2 bases, with 16 bases separating them. CDR1 MNHNS and CDR2 SASEGT come from the germline V gene. CDR3 length: 15 amino acids. The CDR3 is CASSWGGTAQETQYF. The CDR3 DNA is TGTGCCAGCAGCTGGGGTGGCACCGCACAAGAGACCCAGTACTTC.

There are many counts of this clonotype. The gene calls are TRBV20-1 and TRBJ1-3; possibly TRBD1 for D (5 bases). This CDR3 has 14 residues. CDR1 is DFQATT, CDR2 SNEGSKA, per germline (reference sequence). Trimming took off 0 bases at V and 4 bases at J, with 10 bases between the two ends. CDR3: CSARDAGFGNTIYF. The CDR3 DNA sequence: TGCAGTGCTAGAGACGCAGGGTTCGGAAACACCATATATTTT.

This clonotype was seen many times. The rearrangement joins TRBV2 to TRBJ2-3; 8 bases line up with TRBD2. The CDR3 extends over 15 amino acids. Germline V lookup: CDR1 SNHLY, CDR2 FYNNEI. V shed 7 bases, J shed 5 bases, and the junction held 11 bases outside the gene matches. In nucleotides, the CDR3 is TGTGCCAGCAATGGAGCGGGAGTGGGGGGAGATACGCAGTATTTT. Translating it yields CASNGAGVGGDTQYF.

This clonotype occurred a few times. The rearrangement joins TRBV29-1 to TRBJ1-1; D gene unclear. Germline V gene lookup returns CDR1 SQVTM and CDR2 ANQGSEA. Trimming removed 1 base from V and 1 base from J, with 7 bases in between. This CDR3 has 13 amino acids. CDR3 DNA sequence: TGCAGCGTTGAAGTGAAGGGGAACACTGAAGCTTTCTTT. Its protein product is CSVEVKGNTEAFF.

There are many counts of this clonotype. The chain's CDR3 is CASSTGQGNTGELFF. As DNA, the CDR3 is TGTGCCAGTAGTACCGGACAGGGGAACACCGGGGAGCTGTTTTTT. The J gene is TRBJ2-2, the V gene TRBV19; 8 nucleotides align to TRBD1. CDR1 is LNHDA and CDR2 is SQIVND in the germline V gene (reference sequence). J lost 1 base, V lost 4 bases, and 2 bases had no gene match. The CDR3 is 15 amino acids.

At least ten counts were recorded for this clonotype. The chain joins TRBV5-1 to TRBJ2-7; D may be TRBD2 (6 bases). Trimming removed 2 bases from V and 2 bases from J, with 11 bases in between. The CDR3 extends over 14 amino acids. Germline values: CDR1 SGHRS, CDR2 YFSETQ. DNA for the CDR3: TGCGCCAGCAGCTTAGCGGGTGGCCCCTACGAGCAGTACTTC. Protein: CASSLAGGPYEQYF.

At least ten counts were recorded for this clonotype. J is TRBJ2-7 and V is TRBV18; perhaps TRBD2 as D (6 bases). Germline V CDR1 and CDR2: KGHSH, LQKENI. V was shortened by 2 bases and J by 3 bases, with 11 bases between the two germline ends. This CDR3 region has 14 residues. The CDR3 loop reads CASSPGRTDYEQYF. The CDR3 DNA is TGTGCCAGCTCACCAGGGAGGACTGACTACGAGCAGTACTTC.

The rearrangement uses TRBV7-2 and TRBJ1-5, with D hard to call. The CDR3 has 14 amino acids. Between the trimmed V and J ends, which lost 5 bases and 2 bases, there was a span of 10 bases. Per the germline V gene, CDR1 is SGHTA and CDR2 is FQGNSA. CDR3 DNA: TGTGCCAGCAGCCAATACAGTGGCAATCAGCCCCAGCATTTT. It translates to CASSQYSGNQPQHF.

The rearrangement joins TRBV9 to TRBJ1-5; D gene uncertain. In germline, CDR1 is SGDLS, CDR2 YYNGEE. The CDR3 loop spans 13 amino acids. Trimming pared 0 bases from V and 5 bases from J, leaving 6 bases between. Here the CDR3 DNA reads TGTGCCAGCAGCGTAGACCCAGATCAGCCCCAGCATTTT. It codes for CASSVDPDQPQHF.

There are many counts of this clonotype. The J gene is TRBJ2-1, the V gene TRBV20-1; 10 bases align to TRBD2. This CDR3 has 15 residues. The germline CDR1 and CDR2 sequences are DFQATT and SNEGSKA (reference sequence). Trimming took 5 bases from V and 6 from J; bases not matched to a gene: 10. This CDR3 is CSAGSLAGVTNEQFF. CDR3 coding DNA: TGCAGTGCTGGCAGTCTAGCGGGAGTCACCAATGAGCAGTTCTTC.

This clonotype was found once. J is TRBJ2-5 and V is TRBV2; D might be TRBD2 (6 bases). Germline lookup yields CDR1 SNHLY and CDR2 FYNNEI. Trimming stripped 6 bases from V and 2 bases from J, with 13 bases between. The CDR3 covers 14 residues. The CDR3 nucleotides are TGTGCCAGCAGACAGGCGGGGCTTCAAGAGACCCAGTACTTC. Its translation: CASRQAGLQETQYF.

This clonotype was seen ten or more times. V is TRBV5-1 and J is TRBJ1-2; no clear D. This CDR3 contains 15 residues. The V and J ends lost 0 bases and 5 bases respectively, with 14 bases between them. Germline V CDR1 and CDR2: SGHRS, YFSETQ. CDR3 bases: TGCGCCAGCAGCTTGGAAGGAACGGGTACTTATGGCTACACCTTC. This sequence encodes CASSLEGTGTYGYTF.

This clonotype was seen a few times. The chain recombines TRBV25-1 with TRBJ2-2; 9 bases align to TRBD2. J lost 0 bases, V lost 6 bases, and 17 bases had no gene match. This CDR3 contains 20 residues. CDR1 is MGHDK, CDR2 SYGVNS, per germline. CDR3 sequence reads: CASSYLYGPSGRPNTGELFF. The DNA of the CDR3 is TGTGCCAGCAGCTATCTGTACGGTCCCAGCGGGAGGCCGAACACCGGGGAGCTGTTTTTT.

The chain links TRBV7-2 to TRBJ1-1, with 10 nucleotides matching TRBD1. From germline, CDR1 is SGHTA and CDR2 FQGNSA. Germline trimming cut 1 base from V and 5 bases from J; bases unmatched to any gene: 10. This CDR3 is built from 17 residues. CDR3 in DNA: TGTGCCAGCAGCTTAGAGGGGCCGGGACAGGGGCGGACTGAAGCTTTCTTT. Protein product: CASSLEGPGQGRTEAFF.

This clonotype was counted many times. The gene calls are TRBV5-1 and TRBJ2-5, with TRBD1 as a possible D gene (6 bases). Between the trimmed V and J ends, which lost 4 bases and 4 bases, there was a span of 20 bases. Germline values: CDR1 SGHRS, CDR2 YFSETQ. There are 16 residues in the CDR3. The CDR3 sequence: CASSEAIGGRGETQYF. CDR3 in DNA: TGCGCCAGCAGCGAGGCGATCGGTGGCAGGGGAGAGACCCAGTACTTC.

This clonotype was detected ten times or more. The chain couples TRBV13 to TRBJ1-4, with D unresolved. V was clipped by 0 bases and J by 4 bases, with 6 bases between them. The CDR3 covers 14 residues. Germline V gives CDR1 PRHDT, CDR2 FYEKMQ (reference sequence). The CDR3 sequence is CASSLGSYNEKLFF. Written as DNA, the CDR3 is TGTGCCAGCAGCTTAGGCAGTTATAATGAAAAACTGTTTTTT.

This clonotype was recorded at least ten times. This chain connects TRBV14 to TRBJ2-7, with 7 bases aligning to TRBD2. Germline V gene lookup returns CDR1 SGHDN and CDR2 FVKESK. V was clipped by 8 bases and J by 0 bases; unmatched bases: 13. The CDR3 totals 16 residues. CDR3 nucleotides: TGTGCCAGCGGGAGGGGAGGGACCTATTTCTCCTACGAGCAGTACTTC. Translated, it gives CASGRGGTYFSYEQYF. The whole variable domain, filled in from reference TRBV14 and TRBJ2-7, reads EAGVTQFPSHSVIEKGQTVTLRCDPISGHDNLYWYRRVMGKEIKFLLHFVKESKQDESGMPNNRFLAERTGGTYSTLKVQPAELEDSGVYFCASGRGGTYFSYEQYFGPGTRLTVT.

As regards this clonotype: A much larger clone sits a single nucleotide away, making a read error possible. This chain links TRBV7-8 with TRBJ2-1; D unclear. The CDR3 covers 14 residues. CDR1 and CDR2 from the germline V gene are SGHVS and FQNEAQ. CDR3 protein: CAGSYSHPYNEQFF. Written as DNA, the CDR3 is TGTGCCGGCAGCTATTCCCACCCTTACAATGAGCAGTTCTTC.

This clonotype appeared many times. The V gene is TRBV6-5, the J gene TRBJ2-3; 9 bases agree with TRBD1. Germline CDR1 is MNHEY and CDR2 is SVGAGI. The CDR3 sequence is 16 residues long. Unmatched junction bases numbered 8, after V lost 2 bases and J lost 5 bases. The CDR3 DNA is TGTGCCAGCAGTTACGACAACAGGGGGCTAGGAGATACGCAGTATTTT. Amino acids: CASSYDNRGLGDTQYF.

Of note for this clonotype: Since a much larger clone is just one base distant, this may be a read error. This chain uses TRBV5-1 with TRBJ2-1; D might be TRBD2 (6 bases). This CDR3 spans 13 amino acids. Germline CDR1 and CDR2: SGHRS and YFSETQ. The CDR3 nucleotides are TGCGCCAGCAGCCCCGGGAGTGGGAATGACCAGTTCTTC. As protein: CASSPGSGNDQFF.

On this clonotype: In this CDR3 the conserved last residue, phenylalanine or tryptophan, is missing, so a read error is likely. The genes are TRBV14 and TRBJ1-1; no clear D gene. The V and J ends lost 0 bases and 4 bases respectively, with 6 bases between them. Germline CDR1 is SGHDN and CDR2 is FVKESK. The CDR3 length is 13 residues. The CDR3 here is CASSQDKITEAFS. In nucleotides, the CDR3 is TGTGCCAGCAGCCAAGACAAAATCACTGAAGCTTTCTCT.

This clonotype was detected many times. This chain uses TRBV6-4 with TRBJ1-5; 9 bases map to TRBD1. This CDR3 is 15 amino acids long. Germline CDR1 and CDR2: MRHNA and SNTAGT. Germline trimming cut 5 bases from V and 7 bases from J; bases unmatched to any gene: 9. CDR3 amino acids: CASSRQGDLWQPQHF. CDR3 sequence (DNA): TGTGCCAGCAGTAGACAGGGGGATTTATGGCAGCCCCAGCATTTT.

This clonotype was counted at least ten times. The rearrangement joins TRBV25-1 to TRBJ2-1; D possibly corresponds to TRBD1 (6 bases). The CDR3 consists of 12 residues. The V end lost 2 bases, the J end lost 13 bases, and 12 bases lay between the germline ends. The V gene's germline CDR1 is MGHDK and CDR2 SYGVNS. The CDR3 DNA reads TGTGCCAGCAGTGAAAACAGGGCTCACCAGTTCTTC. Translation gives CASSENRAHQFF.

Concerning this clonotype: Mismatch with germline at one junction end may stem from a read error. V gene TRBV5-5 combines with J gene TRBJ2-5, with 7 bases lining up with TRBD2. This CDR3 region has 12 residues. Germline CDR1 SGHKS, CDR2 YYEKEE (reference sequence). CDR3 protein: CATSFAGATQYF. The DNA of the CDR3 is TGTGCCACCAGCTTCGCGGGAGCGACCCAGTACTTC.

This clonotype was observed at least ten times. V is TRBV20-1 and J is TRBJ2-7; D call uncertain. Trimming removed 2 bases from V and 6 bases from J, with 11 bases in between. This CDR3 is 12 amino acids long. The germline V gene encodes CDR1 DFQATT and CDR2 SNEGSKA (reference sequence). CDR3 DNA sequence: TGCAGTGCTAGAACCGGACGCGCCGAGCAGTACTTC. Encoded protein: CSARTGRAEQYF.